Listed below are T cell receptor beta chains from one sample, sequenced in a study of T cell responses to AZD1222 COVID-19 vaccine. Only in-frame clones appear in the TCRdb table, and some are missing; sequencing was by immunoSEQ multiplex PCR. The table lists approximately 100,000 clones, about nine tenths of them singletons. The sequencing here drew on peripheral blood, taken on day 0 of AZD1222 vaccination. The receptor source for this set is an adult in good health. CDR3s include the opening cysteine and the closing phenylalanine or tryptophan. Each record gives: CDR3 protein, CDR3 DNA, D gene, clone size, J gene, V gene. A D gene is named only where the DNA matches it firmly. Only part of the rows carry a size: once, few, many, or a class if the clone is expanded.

CASGRRDMNTEAFF	TGTGCCAGCGGGCGAAGGGACATGAACACTGAAGCTTTCTTT	.	.	TRBJ1-1	TRBV6-6
CSVESPRGGGSYNEQFF	TGCAGCGTTGAGTCCCCTCGGGGCGGAGGTTCCTACAATGAGCAGTTCTTC	.	.	TRBJ2-1	TRBV29-1
CASGFSGGASYNEQFF	TGTGCTAGTGGTTTTAGCGGGGGGGCATCCTACAATGAGCAGTTCTTC	TRBD2	.	TRBJ2-1	TRBV12-5
CASRNPNQPQHF	TGTGCCAGCAGGAACCCCAATCAGCCCCAGCATTTT	.	once	TRBJ1-5	TRBV2
CASSQASTGWNTEAFF	TGCGCCAGCAGCCAAGCTTCGACGGGGTGGAACACTGAAGCTTTCTTT	.	.	TRBJ1-1	TRBV4-3
CATPIGGRGPEGSENNEQFF	TGCGCCACCCCCATAGGCGGGAGGGGACCGGAAGGATCTGAGAACAATGAGCAGTTCTTC	TRBD2	.	TRBJ2-1	TRBV10-1
CASSQESLFSGASNYGYTF	TGCGCCAGCAGCCAAGAGTCCCTTTTTTCGGGGGCTTCAAACTATGGCTACACCTTC	.	.	TRBJ1-2	TRBV4-3
CASSPSVRRLNSPLHF	TGTGCCAGCAGCCCCTCCGTCAGAAGACTAAATTCACCCCTCCACTTT	.	.	TRBJ1-6	TRBV3-1/TRBV3-2
CAGASGTGDEQYF	TGTGCCGGAGCCTCCGGGACAGGGGATGAGCAGTACTTC	TRBD1	once	TRBJ2-7	TRBV2
CASRNRENTEAFF	TGCGCCAGCCGGAACAGGGAGAACACTGAAGCTTTCTTT	.	.	TRBJ1-1	TRBV5-1
CASSLGTLNTGELFF	TGTGCCAGCAGCTTGGGGACACTTAACACCGGGGAGCTGTTTTTT	.	.	TRBJ2-2	TRBV7-9
CASRTGTGGRNNQPQHF	TGTGCCAGTAGAACCGGGACAGGGGGCCGGAACAATCAGCCCCAGCATTTT	TRBD1	.	TRBJ1-5	TRBV19
CASSWERASGNTIYF	TGTGCCAGCAGTTGGGAGCGGGCGTCTGGAAACACCATATATTTT	.	.	TRBJ1-3	TRBV5-4
CASSTARTGISPLHF	TGTGCCAGCAGCACAGCCAGGACAGGGATTTCACCCCTCCACTTT	TRBD1	.	TRBJ1-6	TRBV7-8